These 18 T cell receptor beta chains were all obtained from the same sample, sequenced in a study of blood T cell repertoires in COVID-19. Sequenced by immunoSEQ multiplex PCR; TCRdb stores in-frame clones only, minus some. The data contain over 200,000 clones, 90% of them singletons. Sequenced sample: PBMCs or T cells enriched from blood (not recorded which). These receptors were obtained from a man under 40 who had been exposed to COVID-19.

V and J are TRBV5-1 and TRBJ1-4; TRBD1 matches 9 bases. Unmatched junction bases numbered 8, after V lost 4 bases and J lost 7 bases. CDR3 size: 15 residues. CDR1 SGHRS and CDR2 YFSETQ come from the germline V gene. DNA of the CDR3: TGCGCCAGCAGCCCCACAGGGGGCGTTGGTGAAAAACTGTTTTTT. This gives the protein CASSPTGGVGEKLFF.

The gene calls are TRBV2 and TRBJ2-1; TRBD2 is a possible D gene (5 bases). This CDR3 is built from 14 residues. CDR1 is SNHLY, CDR2 FYNNEI, per germline. V lost 4 bases and J 5 bases, leaving 12 bases between the germline ends. Here the CDR3 DNA reads TGTGCCAGCAGTGGCGGGCTATCCGACAATGAGCAGTTCTTC. Translating it yields CASSGGLSDNEQFF.

CDR3: CSASLGHTQYF. CDR3 in DNA: TGCAGTGCCTCACTAGGGCATACGCAGTATTTT. The chain has TRBV20-1 and TRBJ2-3; D is possibly TRBD2 (5 bases). Trimming took off 6 bases at V and 7 bases at J, with 11 bases between the two ends. Germline V lookup: CDR1 DFQATT, CDR2 SNEGSKA (reference sequence). This CDR3 contains 11 residues.

This chain uses TRBV5-4 with TRBJ1-1; no reliable D call. V was cut by 2 bases and J by 8 bases, with 16 bases left in between. The CDR3 is 14 amino acids. CDR1 is SGHNT, CDR2 YYREEE, per germline (reference sequence). The CDR3 DNA is TGTGCCAGCAGCTTAACCTCATTCAGTTCAGAAGCTTTCTTT. This encodes CASSLTSFSSEAFF. Complete variable domain (other parts from reference TRBV5-4 and TRBJ1-1): ETGVTQSPTHLIKTRGQQVTLRCSSQSGHNTVSWYQQALGQGPQFIFQYYREEENGRGNFPPRFSGLQFPNYSSELNVNALELDDSALYLCASSLTSFSSEAFFGQGTRLTVV.

V and J are TRBV7-9 and TRBJ2-1, with D unresolved. The CDR3 is 15 amino acids. Germline CDR1 is SEHNR and CDR2 is FQNEAQ (reference sequence). Trimming cost V 1 base and J 7 bases, with 14 bases left between them. CDR3 in amino acids: CASSLGLHSPNEQFF. In nucleotides, the CDR3 is TGTGCCAGCAGCTTAGGCCTGCACTCCCCAAATGAGCAGTTCTTC.

The chain recombines TRBV5-4 with TRBJ2-2; TRBD1 agrees at 7 bases. With 4 bases clipped from V and 1 base from J, the junction kept 4 bases outside the gene matches. Germline CDR1 SGHNT, CDR2 YYREEE (reference sequence). The CDR3 runs 15 residues. This CDR3 reads CASSPRTGNTGELFF. The CDR3 coding sequence is TGTGCCAGCAGCCCGCGGACAGGGAACACCGGGGAGCTGTTTTTT. The whole variable domain, filled in from reference TRBV5-4 and TRBJ2-2, reads ETGVTQSPTHLIKTRGQQVTLRCSSQSGHNTVSWYQQALGQGPQFIFQYYREEENGRGNFPPRFSGLQFPNYSSELNVNALELDDSALYLCASSPRTGNTGELFFGEGSRLTVL.

The chain combines TRBV19 with TRBJ2-1; D is possibly TRBD2 (6 bases). The CDR3 is made up of 15 amino acids. Between the trimmed V and J ends, which lost 3 bases and 6 bases, there was a span of 15 bases. Per the germline V gene, CDR1 is LNHDA and CDR2 is SQIVND (reference sequence). In nucleotides, the CDR3 is TGTGCCAGTAGTATTACGGCCGCGGGAACCAATGAGCAGTTCTTC. It yields the protein CASSITAAGTNEQFF.

The chain joins TRBV5-6 to TRBJ2-7; 8 positions agree with TRBD2. In germline, CDR1 is SGHDT, CDR2 YYEEEE. J lost 7 bases, V lost 6 bases, and 18 bases had no gene match. This CDR3 spans 16 amino acids. CDR3 region: CASTYVGGAREGEQYF. CDR3 coding DNA: TGTGCCAGCACCTATGTCGGGGGGGCCAGGGAAGGAGAGCAGTACTTC.

The chain is built from TRBV4-1 and TRBJ2-5, with 8 bases matching TRBD2. J lost 4 bases, V lost 6 bases, and 19 bases had no gene match. Per the germline V gene, CDR1 is MGHRA and CDR2 is YSYEKL. The CDR3 has 18 residues. The chain's CDR3 is CASSYKRLATKAGETQYF. The DNA of the CDR3 is TGCGCCAGCAGTTACAAACGACTAGCGACTAAAGCGGGAGAGACCCAGTACTTC.

The chain is built from TRBV27 and TRBJ2-1; 8 bases agree with TRBD1. J gave up 2 bases and V 5 bases, and 5 bases lay outside the gene matches. The CDR3 runs to 15 residues. The germline V gene encodes CDR1 MNHEY and CDR2 SMNVEV (reference sequence). The CDR3 DNA sequence: TGTGCCAGCAGTCCCGACAGGGGACCCTACAATGAGCAGTTCTTC. It yields the protein CASSPDRGPYNEQFF.

V is TRBV21-1 and J is TRBJ1-5; TRBD1 is taken as the D call from the table, unchecked against the DNA. TRBV21-1 represents a pseudogene. This CDR3 has 16 amino acids. CDR3 in amino acids: CASSKVRTAGNQPQHF. The DNA for the CDR3 is TGTGCCAGCAGCAAAGTTCGGACAGCCGGCAATCAGCCCCAGCATTTT.

Points on this clone: The junction does not match germline at one end; this may be a read error. The chain couples TRBV3-1 (or the pseudogene TRBV3-2) to TRBJ1-5, with D possibly TRBD1 on 6 matching bases. The length of the CDR3 is 17 residues. The germline V gene encodes CDR1 LGHDT and CDR2 YNNKEL (reference sequence). The CDR3 loop is CASSQEGVWGLNQPQHF. The CDR3 DNA reads as TGTGCCAGCAGTCAAGAGGGGGTCTGGGGACTCAATCAGCCCCAGCATTTT.

The gene calls are TRBV11-3 and TRBJ2-1, with 10 nucleotides matching TRBD2. Germline assignment: CDR1 SGHNT and CDR2 YENEEA. J was trimmed by 6 bases and V by 5 bases; bases with no gene match: 7. The CDR3 has 15 amino acids. CDR3 protein: CASSPGLAAFNEQFF. In DNA form, the CDR3 reads TGTGCCAGCAGCCCCGGACTAGCGGCTTTCAATGAGCAGTTCTTC.

The chain links TRBV6-5 to TRBJ1-6; TRBD1 matches at 7 bases. The CDR3 extends over 14 amino acids. From germline, CDR1 is MNHEY and CDR2 SVGAGI. The V gene end was trimmed by 6 bases and the J gene end by 3 bases; junction bases not matched to a gene: 2. CDR3 loop: CASSRQGYNSPLHF. The CDR3 DNA reads TGTGCCAGCAGCAGACAGGGCTATAATTCACCCCTCCACTTT.

J is TRBJ2-3 and V is TRBV7-9; a possible D gene is TRBD1 (5 bases). The germline gives CDR1 SEHNR, CDR2 FQNEAQ (reference sequence). There are 13 residues in the CDR3. Trimming cost V 5 bases and J 5 bases, with 11 bases left between them. The CDR3 reads CASSNYQGDTQYF. CDR3 nucleotide sequence: TGTGCCAGCAGCAACTATCAGGGAGATACGCAGTATTTT.

The chain joins TRBV7-3 to TRBJ2-1, with a possible D match to TRBD2 (5 bases). Germline lookup yields CDR1 SGHTA and CDR2 FQGTGA. The CDR3 extends over 16 amino acids. Trimming left V 2 bases short and J 7 bases short, with 18 bases between. CDR3 bases: TGTGCCAGCAGCTTACTCGGCCGACGGGATCGGAATGAGCAGTTCTTC. This encodes CASSLLGRRDRNEQFF.

Concerning this clone itself: At one of its ends the junction is not consistent with the germline gene, which may arise from a read error. The rearrangement uses TRBV5-6 and TRBJ2-7; 8 bases map to TRBD1. There are 13 residues in the CDR3. Germline V gives CDR1 SGHDT, CDR2 YYEEEE. CDR3 DNA: TGTGCCAGCAGCTCAACCTTTGACAGGGGAACTATCTTC. This translates into CASSSTFDRGTIF.

J is TRBJ2-5 and V is TRBV30, with D possibly matching TRBD1 (6 bases). The length of the CDR3 is 13 residues. Germline CDR1 reads GTSNPN; CDR2 reads SVGIG (reference sequence). Trimming took off 1 base at V and 5 bases at J, with 11 bases between the two ends. For the CDR3, the DNA is TGTGCCTGGAGTGGGGGGCTTCAGGAGACCCAGTACTTC. This translates into CAWSGGLQETQYF.